A selection of T cell receptor beta chains follows, all from one sample in a study of blood T cell repertoires in COVID-19. This table comes from immunoSEQ multiplex PCR, and its TCRdb copy is limited to in-frame clones, with some not included. The profile shows about 150,000 clones, roughly 71% of them singletons. Material: peripheral blood. These receptors were taken from a woman of 80 years or more with acute or convalescent COVID-19. The CDR3 runs from the conserved cysteine through the conserved F or W. Fields, in order: clone size, D gene, V gene, J gene, CDR3 protein, CDR3 DNA. The D gene is left open where the match is weak. Clone size is given for some rows only: seen once, a few or many times, or a class if the clone is expanded.

clone_size: -
d_call: TRBD1
v_call: TRBV5-1
j_call: TRBJ1-1
cdr3_aa: CASSRRTGAGTEAFF
cdr3_nt: TGCGCCAGCAGCCGAAGGACAGGGGCGGGCACTGAAGCTTTCTTT

clone_size: -
d_call: TRBD1
v_call: TRBV7-9
j_call: TRBJ2-6
cdr3_aa: CASSSPSGTGTSGANVLTF
cdr3_nt: TGTGCCAGCAGCTCCCCCTCCGGGACAGGGACCTCTGGGGCCAACGTCCTGACTTTC

clone_size: -
d_call: TRBD1
v_call: TRBV5-1
j_call: TRBJ2-7
cdr3_aa: CASSAGPGQGSYEQYF
cdr3_nt: TGCGCCAGCAGCGCCGGACCGGGACAGGGTTCCTACGAGCAGTACTTC

clone_size: -
d_call: -
v_call: TRBV6-2/TRBV6-3
j_call: TRBJ1-5
cdr3_aa: CASSPQQGHQPQHF
cdr3_nt: TGTGCCAGCAGTCCCCAACAGGGTCACCAGCCCCAGCATTTT

clone_size: -
d_call: TRBD1
v_call: TRBV5-1
j_call: TRBJ2-3
cdr3_aa: CASSLAGGIDTQYF
cdr3_nt: TGCGCCAGCAGCTTGGCAGGGGGTATAGATACGCAGTATTTT

clone_size: few
d_call: TRBD1
v_call: TRBV7-8
j_call: TRBJ2-7
cdr3_aa: CASSLVGPGQGLYEQYF
cdr3_nt: TGTGCCAGCAGCTTAGTAGGCCCGGGACAGGGACTCTACGAGCAGTACTTC

clone_size: -
d_call: TRBD1
v_call: TRBV28
j_call: TRBJ2-1
cdr3_aa: CASRTGQGYNEQFF
cdr3_nt: TGTGCCAGCAGGACGGGACAGGGGTACAATGAGCAGTTCTTC

clone_size: -
d_call: -
v_call: TRBV29-1
j_call: TRBJ1-2
cdr3_aa: CSVEPHDYGYGYTF
cdr3_nt: TGCAGCGTTGAACCACACGACTATGGGTATGGCTACACCTTC

clone_size: -
d_call: TRBD2
v_call: TRBV11-3
j_call: TRBJ2-3
cdr3_aa: CASSSRSSSGDTQYF
cdr3_nt: TGTGCCAGCAGCTCTCGATCGTCTAGCGGGGATACGCAGTATTTT

clone_size: -
d_call: -
v_call: TRBV6-2/TRBV6-3
j_call: TRBJ1-1
cdr3_aa: CASSRDIKNTEAFF
cdr3_nt: TGTGCCAGCAGTAGGGACATAAAGAACACTGAAGCTTTCTTT

clone_size: -
d_call: TRBD1
v_call: TRBV11-2
j_call: TRBJ1-1
cdr3_aa: CASSTGDSRMNTEAFF
cdr3_nt: TGTGCCAGCAGTACAGGGGATTCCAGAATGAACACTGAAGCTTTCTTT

clone_size: -
d_call: -
v_call: TRBV18
j_call: TRBJ1-4
cdr3_aa: CASSPYDIATNEKLFF
cdr3_nt: TGTGCCAGCTCACCTTACGACATTGCAACTAATGAAAAACTGTTTTTT

clone_size: -
d_call: -
v_call: TRBV19
j_call: TRBJ2-3
cdr3_aa: CASSTGFPGTQYF
cdr3_nt: TGTGCCAGTAGTACAGGCTTCCCCGGTACGCAGTATTTT

clone_size: -
d_call: -
v_call: TRBV18
j_call: TRBJ2-3
cdr3_aa: CASSPTRSGGSDTQYF
cdr3_nt: TGTGCCAGCTCACCTACCAGGAGTGGGGGCAGTGATACGCAGTATTTT

clone_size: few
d_call: -
v_call: TRBV5-5
j_call: TRBJ1-3
cdr3_aa: CASSFLESSGNTIYF
cdr3_nt: TGTGCCAGCAGCTTTTTGGAGAGCTCTGGAAACACCATATATTTT

clone_size: few
d_call: -
v_call: TRBV5-1
j_call: TRBJ1-1
cdr3_aa: CASSLPTREGTEAFF
cdr3_nt: TGCGCCAGCAGCTTGCCAACCAGGGAGGGCACTGAAGCTTTCTTT

clone_size: -
d_call: TRBD2
v_call: TRBV30
j_call: TRBJ2-3
cdr3_aa: CAWSVGSGGVTDTQYF
cdr3_nt: TGTGCCTGGAGTGTAGGTAGCGGGGGGGTAACAGATACGCAGTATTTT

clone_size: once
d_call: -
v_call: TRBV5-6
j_call: TRBJ2-1
cdr3_aa: CASSRSTDRSYNEQFF
cdr3_nt: TGTGCCAGCAGCCGATCGACAGATCGCTCCTACAATGAGCAGTTCTTC

clone_size: -
d_call: -
v_call: TRBV7-8
j_call: TRBJ1-4
cdr3_aa: CASSFRLQEKLFF
cdr3_nt: TGTGCCAGCAGCTTCCGTCTGCAGGAAAAACTGTTTTTT

clone_size: -
d_call: TRBD1
v_call: TRBV11-2
j_call: TRBJ1-1
cdr3_aa: CASSFSGGDEAFF
cdr3_nt: TGTGCCAGCAGCTTTTCAGGGGGCGATGAAGCTTTCTTT

clone_size: -
d_call: -
v_call: TRBV7-3
j_call: TRBJ1-1
cdr3_aa: CASSLSAGVGTEAFF
cdr3_nt: TGTGCCAGCAGCTTATCCGCAGGGGTGGGCACTGAAGCTTTCTTT

clone_size: -
d_call: TRBD1
v_call: TRBV29-1
j_call: TRBJ2-2
cdr3_aa: CSVETRTGSGAGELFF
cdr3_nt: TGCAGCGTTGAAACCCGGACAGGGAGTGGAGCCGGGGAGCTGTTTTTT

clone_size: -
d_call: -
v_call: TRBV6-5
j_call: TRBJ1-5
cdr3_aa: CASRPQRDSNQPQHF
cdr3_nt: TGTGCCAGCAGGCCCCAGCGCGATAGCAATCAGCCCCAGCATTTT

clone_size: -
d_call: -
v_call: TRBV7-2
j_call: TRBJ1-2
cdr3_aa: CASSFKEQGYGYTF
cdr3_nt: TGTGCCAGCAGCTTTAAAGAGCAGGGCTATGGCTACACCTTC

clone_size: -
d_call: -
v_call: TRBV7-2
j_call: TRBJ2-7
cdr3_aa: CASSLDGSPYSYEQYF
cdr3_nt: TGTGCCAGCAGCTTAGATGGTTCCCCCTACTCCTACGAGCAGTACTTC

clone_size: -
d_call: -
v_call: TRBV2
j_call: TRBJ1-2
cdr3_aa: CASSGDSLTGESYTF
cdr3_nt: TGTGCCAGCAGTGGCGACTCCCTAACAGGAGAGAGCTACACCTTC

clone_size: -
d_call: TRBD1
v_call: TRBV29-1
j_call: TRBJ2-7
cdr3_aa: CSVETSLRGTGIYEQYF
cdr3_nt: TGCAGCGTTGAGACCAGTCTTAGGGGGACAGGGATCTACGAGCAGTACTTC

clone_size: -
d_call: TRBD2
v_call: TRBV7-2
j_call: TRBJ2-3
cdr3_aa: CASSLFGGDSTDTQYF
cdr3_nt: TGTGCCAGCAGCTTATTCGGGGGGGATAGCACAGATACGCAGTATTTT

clone_size: -
d_call: -
v_call: TRBV5-1
j_call: TRBJ1-1
cdr3_aa: CASSLEDRNTEAFF
cdr3_nt: TGCGCCAGCAGCTTGGAGGACAGAAACACTGAAGCTTTCTTT

clone_size: -
d_call: -
v_call: TRBV29-1
j_call: TRBJ2-1
cdr3_aa: CSVVASGYRMENNEQFF
cdr3_nt: TGCAGCGTTGTCGCGAGCGGGTACCGAATGGAAAACAATGAGCAGTTCTTC